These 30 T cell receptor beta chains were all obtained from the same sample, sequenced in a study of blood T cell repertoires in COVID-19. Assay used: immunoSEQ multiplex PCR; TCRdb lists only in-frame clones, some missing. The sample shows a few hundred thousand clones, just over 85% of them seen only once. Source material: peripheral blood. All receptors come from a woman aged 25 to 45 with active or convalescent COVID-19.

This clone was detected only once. CDR3 sequence: CASSSVREQYF. In DNA form, the CDR3 reads TGTGCCAGCAGCTCCGTGCGCGAGCAGTACTTC. The chain combines TRBV7-9 with TRBJ2-7; no clear D. V was pared by 4 bases and J by 6 bases, with 7 bases between. This CDR3 is built from 11 residues. Germline V CDR1 and CDR2: SEHNR, FQNEAQ (reference sequence).

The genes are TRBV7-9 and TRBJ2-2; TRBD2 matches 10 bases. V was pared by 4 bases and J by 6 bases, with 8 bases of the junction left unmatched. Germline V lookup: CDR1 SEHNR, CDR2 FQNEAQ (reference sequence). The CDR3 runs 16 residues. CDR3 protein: CASSSSGGVTAGELFF. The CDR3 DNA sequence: TGTGCCAGCAGCTCCAGCGGGGGGGTAACTGCCGGGGAGCTGTTTTTT.

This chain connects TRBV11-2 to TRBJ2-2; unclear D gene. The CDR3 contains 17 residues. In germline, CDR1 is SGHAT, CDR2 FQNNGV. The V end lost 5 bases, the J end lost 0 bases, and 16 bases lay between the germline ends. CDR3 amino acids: CASSRRTEITNTGELFF. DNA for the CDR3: TGTGCCAGCAGCCGAAGAACGGAGATTACGAACACCGGGGAGCTGTTTTTT.

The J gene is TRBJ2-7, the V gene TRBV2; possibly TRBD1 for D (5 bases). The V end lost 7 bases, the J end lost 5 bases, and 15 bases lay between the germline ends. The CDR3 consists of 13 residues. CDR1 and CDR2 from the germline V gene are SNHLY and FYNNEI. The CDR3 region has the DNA TGTGCCAGCATGGGGCGTCCGATCGACGAGCAGTACTTC. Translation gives CASMGRPIDEQYF.

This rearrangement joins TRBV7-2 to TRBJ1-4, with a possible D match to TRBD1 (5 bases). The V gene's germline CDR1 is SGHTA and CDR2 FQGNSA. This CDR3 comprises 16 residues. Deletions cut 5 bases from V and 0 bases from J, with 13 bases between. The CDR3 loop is CASSPRGGATNEKLFF. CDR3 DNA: TGTGCCAGCAGCCCACGGGGCGGGGCAACTAATGAAAAACTGTTTTTT.

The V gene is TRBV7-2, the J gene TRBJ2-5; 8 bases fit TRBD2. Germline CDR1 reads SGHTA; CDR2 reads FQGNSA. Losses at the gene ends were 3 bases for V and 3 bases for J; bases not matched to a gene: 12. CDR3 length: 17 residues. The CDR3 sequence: CASSFYGGAFWEETQYF. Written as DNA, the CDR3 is TGTGCCAGCAGCTTTTACGGGGGGGCCTTTTGGGAAGAGACCCAGTACTTC.

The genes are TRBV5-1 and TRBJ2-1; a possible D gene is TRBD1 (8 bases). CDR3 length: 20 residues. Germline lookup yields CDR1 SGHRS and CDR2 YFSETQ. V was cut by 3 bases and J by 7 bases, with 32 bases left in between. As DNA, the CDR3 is TGCGCCAGCAGCTCGTCGGACAGGGAGAAGACTTTGATAGCGGGTAATGAGCAGTTCTTC. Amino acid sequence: CASSSSDREKTLIAGNEQFF.

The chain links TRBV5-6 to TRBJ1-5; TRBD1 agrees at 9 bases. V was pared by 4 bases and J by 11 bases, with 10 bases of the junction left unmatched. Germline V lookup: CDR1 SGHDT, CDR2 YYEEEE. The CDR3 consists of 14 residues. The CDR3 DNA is TGTGCCAGCAGCAACGGACAGGGGATTGGAACCCAGCATTTT. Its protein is CASSNGQGIGTQHF.

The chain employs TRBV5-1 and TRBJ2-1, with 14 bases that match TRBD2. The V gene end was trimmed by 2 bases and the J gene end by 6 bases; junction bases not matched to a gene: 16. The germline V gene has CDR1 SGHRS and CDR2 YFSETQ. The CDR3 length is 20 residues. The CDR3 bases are TGCGCCAGCAGCTTAGCTCCGGGACTAGCGGGGGCCCTTGGCTTCAATGAGCAGTTCTTC. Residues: CASSLAPGLAGALGFNEQFF.

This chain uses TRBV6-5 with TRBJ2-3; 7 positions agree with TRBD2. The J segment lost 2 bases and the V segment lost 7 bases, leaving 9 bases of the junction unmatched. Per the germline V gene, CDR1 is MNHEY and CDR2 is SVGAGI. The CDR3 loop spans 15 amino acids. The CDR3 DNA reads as TGTGCCAGCACTTCATCCGGGGGGACCACAGATACGCAGTATTTT. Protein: CASTSSGGTTDTQYF.

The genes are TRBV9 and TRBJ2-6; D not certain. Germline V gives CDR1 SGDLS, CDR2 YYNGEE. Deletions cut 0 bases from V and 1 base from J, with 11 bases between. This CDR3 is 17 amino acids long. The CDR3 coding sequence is TGTGCCAGCAGCGTAGCCCCGGGTTTTTCTGGGGCCAACGTCCTGACTTTC. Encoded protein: CASSVAPGFSGANVLTF. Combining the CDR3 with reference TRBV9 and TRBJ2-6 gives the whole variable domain DSGVTQTPKHLITATGQRVTLRCSPRSGDLSVYWYQQSLDQGLQFLIQYYNGEERAKGNILERFSAQQFPDLHSELNLSSLELGDSALYFCASSVAPGFSGANVLTFGAGSRLTVL.

Here the CDR3 DNA reads TGTGCCAGCAGCTCCCGACAGGCGAGCTATGGCTACACCTTC. This sequence encodes CASSSRQASYGYTF. This sequence joins TRBV6-5 and TRBJ1-2, with a weak D call TRBD1 (6 bases). Trimming cost V 6 bases and J 4 bases, with 15 bases left between them. CDR3 length: 14 residues. Germline values: CDR1 MNHEY, CDR2 SVGAGI.

CDR3 in DNA: TGTGCCAACGTAGACAGGGCTGGAAACACCATATATTTT. This codes for CANVDRAGNTIYF. The chain joins TRBV27 to TRBJ1-3; 7 nucleotides line up with TRBD1. Germline V lookup: CDR1 MNHEY, CDR2 SMNVEV (reference sequence). The CDR3 is 13 amino acids. The ends lost 10 bases at V and 2 bases at J; junction bases unmatched: 5.

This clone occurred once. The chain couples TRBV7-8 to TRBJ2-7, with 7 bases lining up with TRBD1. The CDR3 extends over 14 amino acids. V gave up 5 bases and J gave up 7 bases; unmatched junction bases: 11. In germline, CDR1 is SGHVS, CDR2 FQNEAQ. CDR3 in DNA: TGTGCCAGCAGCCGAGGGACAGAAATGAGGGAGCAGTACTTC. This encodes CASSRGTEMREQYF.

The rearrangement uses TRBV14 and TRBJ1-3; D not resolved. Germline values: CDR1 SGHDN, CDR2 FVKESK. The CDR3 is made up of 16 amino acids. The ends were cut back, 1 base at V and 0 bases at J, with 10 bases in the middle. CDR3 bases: TGTGCCAGCAGCCAAGTGAGGGCCAGCTCTGGAAACACCATATATTTT. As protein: CASSQVRASSGNTIYF. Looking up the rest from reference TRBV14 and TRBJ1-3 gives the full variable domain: EAGVTQFPSHSVIEKGQTVTLRCDPISGHDNLYWYRRVMGKEIKFLLHFVKESKQDESGMPNNRFLAERTGGTYSTLKVQPAELEDSGVYFCASSQVRASSGNTIYFGEGSWLTVV.

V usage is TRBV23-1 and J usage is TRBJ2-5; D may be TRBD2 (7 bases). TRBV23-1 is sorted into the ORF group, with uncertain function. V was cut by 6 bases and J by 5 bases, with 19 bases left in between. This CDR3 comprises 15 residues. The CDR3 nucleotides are TGCGCCAGCAGCCCGGGGAGGGGGGGGTCGGAGACCCAGTACTTC. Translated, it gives CASSPGRGGSETQYF.

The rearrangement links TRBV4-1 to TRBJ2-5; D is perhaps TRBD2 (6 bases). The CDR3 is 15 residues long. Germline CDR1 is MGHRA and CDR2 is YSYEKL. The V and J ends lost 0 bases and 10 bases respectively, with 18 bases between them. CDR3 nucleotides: TGCGCCAGCAGCCAAGATGGGGGAGAGGGGAGGATCCAGTACTTC. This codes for CASSQDGGEGRIQYF.

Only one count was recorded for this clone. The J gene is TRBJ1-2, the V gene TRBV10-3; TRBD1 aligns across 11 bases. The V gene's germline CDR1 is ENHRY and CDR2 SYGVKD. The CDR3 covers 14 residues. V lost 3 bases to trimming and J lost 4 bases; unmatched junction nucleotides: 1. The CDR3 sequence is CAISDGTGGYGYTF. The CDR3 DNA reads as TGTGCCATCAGTGATGGGACAGGGGGCTATGGCTACACCTTC.

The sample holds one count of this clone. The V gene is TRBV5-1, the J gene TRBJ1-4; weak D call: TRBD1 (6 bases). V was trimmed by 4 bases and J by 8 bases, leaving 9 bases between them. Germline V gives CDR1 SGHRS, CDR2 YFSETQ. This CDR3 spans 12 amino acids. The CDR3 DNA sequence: TGCGCCAGCAGCATCAGGGGCGAAAAACTGTTTTTT. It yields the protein CASSIRGEKLFF.

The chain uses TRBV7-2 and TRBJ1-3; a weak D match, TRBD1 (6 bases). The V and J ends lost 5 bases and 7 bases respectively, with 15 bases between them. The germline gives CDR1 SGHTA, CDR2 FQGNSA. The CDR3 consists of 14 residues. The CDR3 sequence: CASSPGGGRNTIYF. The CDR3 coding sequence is TGTGCCAGCAGCCCCGGGGGGGGCAGGAACACCATATATTTT.

The DNA of the CDR3 is TGTGCCAGAAGCTTAGTACAGGTCAGTAACAATCAGCCCCAGCATTTT. It specifies CARSLVQVSNNQPQHF. The gene calls are TRBV7-5 and TRBJ1-5; the D call in the table, TRBD1, was not verified against the DNA. TRBV7-5 counts as a pseudogene. The CDR3 loop spans 16 amino acids.

The CDR3 bases are TGTGCCAGCAGTTTAACAGGAGGGTGGGAAGCTTTCTTT. Its protein product is CASSLTGGWEAFF. This chain joins TRBV12-3 or TRBV12-4 and TRBJ1-1, with a weak D call TRBD1 (5 bases). The CDR3 extends over 13 amino acids. V was cut by 2 bases and J by 8 bases, with 12 bases left in between.

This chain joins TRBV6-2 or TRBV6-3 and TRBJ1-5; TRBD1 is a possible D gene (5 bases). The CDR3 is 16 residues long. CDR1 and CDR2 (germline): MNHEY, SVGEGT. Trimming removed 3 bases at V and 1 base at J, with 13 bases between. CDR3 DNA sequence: TGTGCCAGCAGTTATCAGACCAGGGAAAGCAATCAGCCCCAGCATTTT. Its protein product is CASSYQTRESNQPQHF.

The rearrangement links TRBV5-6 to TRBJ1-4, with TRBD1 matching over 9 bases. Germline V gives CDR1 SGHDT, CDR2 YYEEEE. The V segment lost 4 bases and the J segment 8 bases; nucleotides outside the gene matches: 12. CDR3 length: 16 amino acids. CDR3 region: CASSPGGDRAGEKLFF. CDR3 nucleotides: TGTGCCAGCAGCCCGGGAGGGGACAGGGCTGGCGAAAAACTGTTTTTT.

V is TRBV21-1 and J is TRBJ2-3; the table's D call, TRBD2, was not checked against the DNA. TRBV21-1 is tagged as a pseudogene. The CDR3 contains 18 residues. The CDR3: CASSKEVCSGARTDTQYF. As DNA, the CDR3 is TGTGCCAGCAGCAAAGAGGTTTGTAGCGGGGCACGCACAGATACGCAGTATTTT.

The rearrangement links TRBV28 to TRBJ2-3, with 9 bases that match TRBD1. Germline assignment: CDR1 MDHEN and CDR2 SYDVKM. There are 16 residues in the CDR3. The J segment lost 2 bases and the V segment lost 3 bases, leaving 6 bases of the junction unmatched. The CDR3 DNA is TGTGCCAGCAGTTTTGAGGGACAGGGCATCACAGATACGCAGTATTTT. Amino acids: CASSFEGQGITDTQYF. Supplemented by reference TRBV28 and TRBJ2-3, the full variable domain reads DVKVTQSSRYLVKRTGEKVFLECVQDMDHENMFWYRQDPGLGLRLIYFSYDVKMKEKGDIPEGYSVSREKKERFSLILESASTNQTSMYLCASSFEGQGITDTQYFGPGTRLTVL.

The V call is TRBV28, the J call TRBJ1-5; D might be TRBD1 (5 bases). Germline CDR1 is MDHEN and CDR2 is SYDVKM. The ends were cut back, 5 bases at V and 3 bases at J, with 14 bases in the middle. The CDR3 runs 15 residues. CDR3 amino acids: CASSQGLFPNQPQHF. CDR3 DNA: TGTGCCAGCAGTCAGGGACTTTTTCCCAATCAGCCCCAGCATTTT.

The CDR3: CTSSQDLRQGVSNYGYTF. The CDR3 DNA sequence: TGCACCAGCAGCCAAGATCTTAGGCAGGGGGTCTCTAACTATGGCTACACCTTC. The chain employs TRBV1 and TRBJ1-2; the table assigns TRBD1, which was not confirmed against the DNA. TRBV1 is shown as a pseudogene. The CDR3 totals 18 residues.

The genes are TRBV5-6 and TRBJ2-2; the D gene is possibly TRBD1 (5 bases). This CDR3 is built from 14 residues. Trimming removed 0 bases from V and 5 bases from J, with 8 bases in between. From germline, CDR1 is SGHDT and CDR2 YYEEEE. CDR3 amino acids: CASSLEQGTGELFF. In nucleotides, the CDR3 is TGTGCCAGCAGCTTGGAGCAGGGAACCGGGGAGCTGTTTTTT. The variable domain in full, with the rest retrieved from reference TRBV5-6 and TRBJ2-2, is DAGVTQSPTHLIKTRGQQVTLRCSPKSGHDTVSWYQQALGQGPQFIFQYYEEEERQRGNFPDRFSGHQFPNYSSELNVNALLLGDSALYLCASSLEQGTGELFFGEGSRLTVL.

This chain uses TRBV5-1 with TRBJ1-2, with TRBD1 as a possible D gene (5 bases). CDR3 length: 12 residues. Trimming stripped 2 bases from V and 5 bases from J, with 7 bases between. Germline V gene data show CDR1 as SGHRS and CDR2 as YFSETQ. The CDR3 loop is CASSLGVYGYTF. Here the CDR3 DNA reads TGCGCCAGCAGCTTAGGGGTGTATGGCTACACCTTC.